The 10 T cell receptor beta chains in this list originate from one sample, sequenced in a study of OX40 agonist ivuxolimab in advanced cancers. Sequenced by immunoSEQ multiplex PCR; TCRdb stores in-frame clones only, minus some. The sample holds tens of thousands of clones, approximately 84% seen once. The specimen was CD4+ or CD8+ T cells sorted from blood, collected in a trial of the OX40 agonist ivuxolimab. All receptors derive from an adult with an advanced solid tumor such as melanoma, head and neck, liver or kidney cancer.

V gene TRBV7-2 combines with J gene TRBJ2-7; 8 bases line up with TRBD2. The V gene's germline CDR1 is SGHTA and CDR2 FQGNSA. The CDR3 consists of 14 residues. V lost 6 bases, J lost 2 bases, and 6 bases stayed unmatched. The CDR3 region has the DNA TGTGCCAGCAGTCCGATGCGGGGGGCCTACGAGCAGTACTTC. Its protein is CASSPMRGAYEQYF.

The CDR3 here is CASSPRTGSGYEQYF. In nucleotides, the CDR3 is TGTGCCAGCAGCCCCAGGACAGGGTCGGGCTACGAGCAGTACTTC. The chain joins TRBV11-3 to TRBJ2-7, with 8 bases matching TRBD1. The CDR3 is 15 residues long. Germline lookup yields CDR1 SGHNT and CDR2 YENEEA. The junction had 9 bases not matched to a gene; V was cut back by 5 bases and J by 3 bases. The complete variable domain, with remaining parts taken from reference TRBV11-3 and TRBJ2-7, reads EAGVVQSPRYKIIEKKQPVAFWCNPISGHNTLYWYLQNLGQGPELLIRYENEEAVDDSQLPKDRFSAERLKGVDSTLKIQPAELGDSAVYLCASSPRTGSGYEQYFGPGTRLTVT.

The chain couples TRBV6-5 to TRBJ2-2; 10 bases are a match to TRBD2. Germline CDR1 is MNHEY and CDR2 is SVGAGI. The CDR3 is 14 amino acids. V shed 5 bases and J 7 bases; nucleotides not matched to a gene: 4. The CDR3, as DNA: TGTGCCAGCAGTATAGCGGGGGGCAGCGGGGAGCTGTTTTTT. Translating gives CASSIAGGSGELFF.

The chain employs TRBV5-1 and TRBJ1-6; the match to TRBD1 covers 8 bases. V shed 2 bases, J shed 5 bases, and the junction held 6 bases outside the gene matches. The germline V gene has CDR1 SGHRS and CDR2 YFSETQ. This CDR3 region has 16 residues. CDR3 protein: CASSLLTGGNNSPLHF. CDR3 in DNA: TGCGCCAGCAGCTTACTTACAGGGGGGAATAATTCACCCCTCCACTTT.

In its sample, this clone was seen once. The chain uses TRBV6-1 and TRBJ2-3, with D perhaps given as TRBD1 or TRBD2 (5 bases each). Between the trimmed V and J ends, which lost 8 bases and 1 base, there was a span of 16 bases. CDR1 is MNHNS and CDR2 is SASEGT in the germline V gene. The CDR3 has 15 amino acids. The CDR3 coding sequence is TGTGCCAGCTCTGTCGGGATGGGGCGCACAGATACGCAGTATTTT. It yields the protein CASSVGMGRTDTQYF.

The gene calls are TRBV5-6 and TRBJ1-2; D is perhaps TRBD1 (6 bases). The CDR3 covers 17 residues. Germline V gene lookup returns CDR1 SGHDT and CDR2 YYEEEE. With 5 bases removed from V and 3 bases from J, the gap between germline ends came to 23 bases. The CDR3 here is CASRSRGGLDHYYGYTF. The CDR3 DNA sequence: TGTGCCAGCAGATCGAGGGGGGGACTAGACCATTACTATGGCTACACCTTC.

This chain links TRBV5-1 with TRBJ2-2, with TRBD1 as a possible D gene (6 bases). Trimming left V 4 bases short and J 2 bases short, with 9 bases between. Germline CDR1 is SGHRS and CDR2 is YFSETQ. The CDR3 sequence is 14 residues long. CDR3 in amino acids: CASSLQGNTGELFF. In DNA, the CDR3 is TGCGCCAGCAGCCTACAGGGCAACACCGGGGAGCTGTTTTTT.

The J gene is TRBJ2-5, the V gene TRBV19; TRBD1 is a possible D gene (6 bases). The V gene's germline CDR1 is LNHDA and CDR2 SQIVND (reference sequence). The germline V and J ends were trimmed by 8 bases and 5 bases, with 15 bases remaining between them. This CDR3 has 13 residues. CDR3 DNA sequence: TGTGCCAGTGGGACCGGACAGTTGGAGACCCAGTACTTC. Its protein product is CASGTGQLETQYF.

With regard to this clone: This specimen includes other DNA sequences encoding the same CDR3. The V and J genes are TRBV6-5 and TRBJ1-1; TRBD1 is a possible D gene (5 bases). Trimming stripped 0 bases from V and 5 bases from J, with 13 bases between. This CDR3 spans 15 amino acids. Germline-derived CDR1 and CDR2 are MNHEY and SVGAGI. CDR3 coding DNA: TGTGCCAGCAGTTACTCGAGAACGGGGGGGACTGAAGCTTTCTTT. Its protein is CASSYSRTGGTEAFF.

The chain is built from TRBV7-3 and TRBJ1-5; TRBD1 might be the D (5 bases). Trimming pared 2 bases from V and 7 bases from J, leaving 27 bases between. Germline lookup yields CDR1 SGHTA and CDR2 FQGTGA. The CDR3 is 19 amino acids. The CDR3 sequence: CASSLSPGNAGLYEQPQHF. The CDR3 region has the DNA TGTGCCAGCAGCTTATCCCCTGGAAACGCGGGACTTTATGAACAGCCCCAGCATTTT.